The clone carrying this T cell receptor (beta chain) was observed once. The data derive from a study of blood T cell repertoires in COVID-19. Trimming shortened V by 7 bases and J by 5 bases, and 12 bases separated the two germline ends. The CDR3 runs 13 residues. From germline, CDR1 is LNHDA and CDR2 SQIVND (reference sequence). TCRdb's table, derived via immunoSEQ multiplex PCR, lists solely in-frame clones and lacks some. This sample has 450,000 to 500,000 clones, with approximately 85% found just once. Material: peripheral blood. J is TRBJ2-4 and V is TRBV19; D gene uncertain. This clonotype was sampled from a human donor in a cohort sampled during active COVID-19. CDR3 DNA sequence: TGTGCCAGTACCCTCCACGAGGAAAACATTCAGTACTTC. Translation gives CASTLHEENIQYF.